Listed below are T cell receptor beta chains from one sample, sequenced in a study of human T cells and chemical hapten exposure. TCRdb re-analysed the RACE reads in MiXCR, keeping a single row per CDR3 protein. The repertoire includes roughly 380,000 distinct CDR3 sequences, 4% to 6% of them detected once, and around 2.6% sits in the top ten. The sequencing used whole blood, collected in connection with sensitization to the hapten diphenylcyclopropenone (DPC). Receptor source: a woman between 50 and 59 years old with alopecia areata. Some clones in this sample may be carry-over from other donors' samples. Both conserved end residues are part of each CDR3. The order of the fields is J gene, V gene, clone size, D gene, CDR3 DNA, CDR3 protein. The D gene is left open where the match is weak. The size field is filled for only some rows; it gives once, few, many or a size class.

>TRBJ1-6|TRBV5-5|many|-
TGTGCCAGTCAGTTGCGGACTGGGGGTTCACCCCTCCACTTT
CASQLRTGGSPLHF
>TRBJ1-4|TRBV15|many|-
TGTGCCACCAGCAGTGGGGTCTACGATGAAAAACTGTTTTTT
CATSSGVYDEKLFF
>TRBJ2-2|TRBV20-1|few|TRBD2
TGCAGTGCTTTCCCCGGGGGGACGGGCGGGGAGCTGTTTTTT
CSAFPGGTGGELFF
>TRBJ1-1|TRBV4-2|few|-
TGTGCCAGCAGCCAAGTCGAGGACACTGAAGCTTTCTTT
CASSQVEDTEAFF
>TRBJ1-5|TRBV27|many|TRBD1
TGTGCCAGCAGTCCCGGGACAGGTACTCGTCAGCCCCAGCATTTT
CASSPGTGTRQPQHF
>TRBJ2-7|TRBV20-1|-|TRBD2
TGCAGTGCTAGAGATCTAGCGGTGACCTACGAGCAGTACTTC
CSARDLAVTYEQYF
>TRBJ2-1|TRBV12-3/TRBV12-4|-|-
TGTGCCAGCAGAAAATCCGGGACATCTAATGAGCAGTTCTTC
CASRKSGTSNEQFF
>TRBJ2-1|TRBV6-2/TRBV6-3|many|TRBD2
TGTGCCAGCAGTTACTCTGGCGGGGGGTACAATGAGCAGTTCTTC
CASSYSGGGYNEQFF
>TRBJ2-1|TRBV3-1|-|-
TGCGCAGTAGCGGAGTCTTACAATGAGCAGTTCTTC
CAVAESYNEQFF
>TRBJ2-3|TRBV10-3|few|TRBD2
TGTGCCATCAGTGACCCCCTCCTAGCGGGGGGCAGGGATACGCAGTATTTT
CAISDPLLAGGRDTQYF
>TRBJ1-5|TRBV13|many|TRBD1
TGTGCCAGCAGCTTAGGGCAGGGGGAATCGGCCCAGCATTTT
CASSLGQGESAQHF
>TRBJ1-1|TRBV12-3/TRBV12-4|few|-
TGTGCCAGCAGTAGGGGGTTTGGTAGCACTGAAGCTTTCTTT
CASSRGFGSTEAFF
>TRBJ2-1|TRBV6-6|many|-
TGTGCCAGCAAACCAAGGTCCCCGGACTATGAGCAGTTCTTC
CASKPRSPDYEQFF
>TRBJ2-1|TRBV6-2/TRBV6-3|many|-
TGTGCCAGCAGCCACCGGGCCCCGAGCAGCAATGAGCAGTTCTTC
CASSHRAPSSNEQFF
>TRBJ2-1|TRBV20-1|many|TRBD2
TGCAGTGCGCTGGCGGGGGGAACTTACAATGAGCAGTTCTTC
CSALAGGTYNEQFF
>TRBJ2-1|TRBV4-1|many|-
TGCGCCAGCAGCCAAGAAGGACAATCGAATGAGCAGTTCTTC
CASSQEGQSNEQFF
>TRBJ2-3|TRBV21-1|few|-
TGTGCCAGCAAGTCGTACGAGAGGGGCACAGATACGCAGTATTTT
CASKSYERGTDTQYF
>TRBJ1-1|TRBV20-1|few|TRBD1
TGCAGTGCTAGAGATTTAGACAGGGGGTACACTGAAGCTTTCTTT
CSARDLDRGYTEAFF
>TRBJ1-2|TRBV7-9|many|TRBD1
TGTGCCAGCAGTACAGGGGGCGCAAACTATGGCTACACCTTC
CASSTGGANYGYTF
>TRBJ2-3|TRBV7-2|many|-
TGTGCCAGCAGCCGGGGCTATAGAGATACGCAGTATTTT
CASSRGYRDTQYF
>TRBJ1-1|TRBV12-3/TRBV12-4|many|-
TGTGCCAGCAGTCCCTACTCCGGAGCTGAAGCTTTCTTT
CASSPYSGAEAFF
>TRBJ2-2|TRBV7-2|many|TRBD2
TGTGCCAGCAGCTCAGGACTAGCGGGAGCGGTCGGGGAGCTGTTTTTT
CASSSGLAGAVGELFF
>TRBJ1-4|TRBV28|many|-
TGTGCCAGCAGACCCCAAAGTGAAAAACTGTTTTTT
CASRPQSEKLFF
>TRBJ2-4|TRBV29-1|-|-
TGCAGCGTTGGTGAAAGCAAAAACATTCAGTACTTC
CSVGESKNIQYF